Presented here are 24 T cell receptor beta chains from one specimen sequenced in a study of cytomegalovirus exposure and HLA in healthy donors. PCR amplification relied on 60 Vbeta primers (plus 13 Jbeta primers). Sequencing was performed with immunoSEQ multiplex PCR; in TCRdb, only in-frame clones are kept and a portion is missing. Altogether 150,000 to 200,000 clones are present, approximately 80% being singletons, with the ten largest covering 1.5% to 2%. The sequenced material came from PBMCs. The origin of the receptors is a man aged 18 to 35 in good health and CMV-seronegative.

The chain employs TRBV28 and TRBJ2-1; 7 bases map to TRBD2. The CDR3 sequence is 15 residues long. The germline CDR1 and CDR2 sequences are MDHEN and SYDVKM. V gave up 3 bases and J gave up 5 bases; unmatched junction bases: 7. CDR3 residues: CASSLGGKRNNEQFF. CDR3 DNA: TGTGCCAGCAGTTTGGGGGGGAAAAGGAACAATGAGCAGTTCTTC. Supplemented by reference TRBV28 and TRBJ2-1, the full variable domain reads DVKVTQSSRYLVKRTGEKVFLECVQDMDHENMFWYRQDPGLGLRLIYFSYDVKMKEKGDIPEGYSVSREKKERFSLILESASTNQTSMYLCASSLGGKRNNEQFFGPGTRLTVL.

V is TRBV7-2 and J is TRBJ2-3; 7 nucleotides match TRBD2. Trimming at V came to 10 bases and at J to 2 bases, leaving 12 bases not matched to a gene. CDR1 SGHTA and CDR2 FQGNSA come from the germline V gene. The CDR3 spans 15 residues. The CDR3 sequence is CAIPTQGLPTDTQYF. The CDR3 nucleotides read TGTGCCATCCCCACGCAGGGACTACCCACAGATACGCAGTATTTT.

V usage is TRBV27 and J usage is TRBJ2-1; 15 nucleotides line up with TRBD2. In germline, CDR1 is MNHEY, CDR2 SMNVEV (reference sequence). Unmatched junction bases numbered 10, after V lost 4 bases and J lost 0 bases. The CDR3 length is 20 residues. This CDR3 reads CASSSGGLAGGISSYNEQFF. CDR3 DNA: TGTGCCAGCAGTTCAGGGGGACTAGCGGGGGGAATATCCTCCTACAATGAGCAGTTCTTC.

This clone has a single count. Other DNA variants within this sample encode the same CDR3. The chain has TRBV5-6 and TRBJ2-7; D uncertain. V was shortened by 1 base and J by 1 base, with 3 bases between the two germline ends. This CDR3 is built from 12 residues. Germline V gene sequence: CDR1 SGHDT, CDR2 YYEEEE. The CDR3 sequence: CASSLSSYEQYF. The CDR3 region has the DNA TGTGCCAGCAGCTTGTCGTCCTACGAGCAGTACTTC.

V and J are TRBV28 and TRBJ2-1; 9 bases map to TRBD1. Germline values: CDR1 MDHEN, CDR2 SYDVKM. The length of the CDR3 is 17 residues. Germline trimming cut 9 bases from V and 7 bases from J; bases unmatched to any gene: 19. The CDR3 loop reads CASISPTGTGFGNEQFF. The CDR3 DNA follows: TGTGCCAGTATATCTCCTACCGGGACAGGGTTTGGTAATGAGCAGTTCTTC. The complete variable domain, with remaining parts taken from reference TRBV28 and TRBJ2-1, reads DVKVTQSSRYLVKRTGEKVFLECVQDMDHENMFWYRQDPGLGLRLIYFSYDVKMKEKGDIPEGYSVSREKKERFSLILESASTNQTSMYLCASISPTGTGFGNEQFFGPGTRLTVL.

The CDR3 reads CASSQYQAGGENNEQFF. The CDR3, as DNA: TGTGCCAGCAGCCAATATCAGGCCGGGGGGGAAAACAATGAGCAGTTCTTC. The V gene is TRBV16, the J gene TRBJ2-1, with 8 bases matching TRBD2. Per the germline V gene, CDR1 is KGHSY and CDR2 is FQNENV. The CDR3 sequence is 17 residues long. With V trimmed by 1 base and J by 5 bases, 10 bases remained unmatched.

The CDR3 nucleotides are TGTGCCAGCAACACAGGGGAGATTGGGGAGCTGTTTTTT. Residues: CASNTGEIGELFF. This chain connects TRBV6-1 to TRBJ2-2; 7 bases are a match to TRBD1. Germline loops: CDR1 MNHNS, CDR2 SASEGT. This CDR3 comprises 13 residues. After removal of 7 bases from V and 8 bases from J, the junction contained 7 bases not matched to a gene.

The rearrangement links TRBV4-1 to TRBJ2-3; D is perhaps TRBD1 (6 bases). Looked up from germline, CDR1 is MGHRA and CDR2 is YSYEKL. The V and J ends lost 4 bases and 2 bases respectively, with 13 bases between them. The CDR3 loop spans 15 amino acids. This CDR3 is CASSPTGLYTDTQYF. DNA of the CDR3: TGCGCCAGCAGCCCCACAGGGCTATACACAGATACGCAGTATTTT.

The chain recombines TRBV19 with TRBJ1-1; no definite D call. Per the germline V gene, CDR1 is LNHDA and CDR2 is SQIVND (reference sequence). This CDR3 region has 13 residues. V was cut by 2 bases and J by 1 base, with 5 bases left in between. The CDR3 DNA reads as TGTGCCAGTAGTATAACGAGGAACACTGAAGCTTTCTTT. It is translated as CASSITRNTEAFF.

The rearrangement links TRBV5-1 to TRBJ2-3, with D possibly TRBD2 on 7 matching bases. V was pared by 6 bases and J by 0 bases, with 14 bases between. Germline V gene data show CDR1 as SGHRS and CDR2 as YFSETQ. This CDR3 has 15 residues. The CDR3 loop is CASKGGGLSTDTQYF. The CDR3 bases are TGCGCCAGCAAGGGGGGGGGCCTAAGCACAGATACGCAGTATTTT.

The rearrangement links TRBV15 to TRBJ2-1; D gene unclear. Trimming left V 0 bases short and J 2 bases short, with 8 bases between. The CDR3 has 15 amino acids. The germline CDR1 and CDR2 sequences are LNHNV and YYDKDF (reference sequence). The CDR3 spells CATSREASTYNEQFF. The CDR3 region has the DNA TGTGCCACCAGCAGAGAGGCTTCCACCTACAATGAGCAGTTCTTC.

This clone was seen once. The rearrangement joins TRBV30 to TRBJ1-4, with D possibly being TRBD1 (5 bases). The CDR3 runs to 15 residues. Trimming took off 0 bases at V and 7 bases at J, with 15 bases between the two ends. From germline, CDR1 is GTSNPN and CDR2 SVGIG (reference sequence). This CDR3 reads CAWSVRRGVSEKLFF. In nucleotides, the CDR3 is TGTGCCTGGAGTGTACGTCGGGGGGTCAGTGAAAAACTGTTTTTT.

This clone was recorded a few times. In nucleotides, the CDR3 is TGTGCCTGGAGTGCTGCCTACGAGCAGTACTTC. Translation gives CAWSAAYEQYF. J is TRBJ2-7 and V is TRBV30; D unresolved. V was trimmed by 1 base and J by 2 bases, leaving 3 bases between them. CDR1 and CDR2 (germline): GTSNPN, SVGIG (reference sequence). CDR3 length: 11 residues.

The chain carries TRBV12-5 and TRBJ2-1, with TRBD1 matching 7 bases. Looked up from germline, CDR1 is LGHNT and CDR2 is FRNRAP. The CDR3 covers 12 residues. Losses at the gene ends were 1 base for V and 10 bases for J; bases not matched to a gene: 1. CDR3 sequence: CASGLGDSEQFF. CDR3 sequence (DNA): TGTGCTAGTGGTTTGGGGGACAGCGAGCAGTTCTTC.

This clone was observed a single time. The chain carries TRBV19 and TRBJ2-3; possibly TRBD2 for D (7 bases). Trimming cost V 6 bases and J 4 bases, with 23 bases left between them. Germline CDR1 and CDR2: LNHDA and SQIVND (reference sequence). The CDR3 runs to 17 residues. The CDR3 is CASSPYLGGGPADTQYF. The DNA of the CDR3 is TGTGCCAGTAGCCCCTATCTTGGGGGGGGCCCTGCAGATACGCAGTATTTT.

The V call is TRBV4-2, the J call TRBJ1-6; D is unclear. This CDR3 contains 16 residues. Trimming shortened V by 0 bases and J by 6 bases, and 12 bases separated the two germline ends. CDR1 LGHNA and CDR2 YNFKEQ come from the germline V gene. DNA of the CDR3: TGTGCCAGCAGCCAAGATCTTGGGCAGCTTAATTCACCCCTCCACTTT. This encodes CASSQDLGQLNSPLHF.

A single count supports this clone. The chain links TRBV6-5 to TRBJ2-2, with D tentatively TRBD1 (6 bases). The length of the CDR3 is 14 residues. V lost 7 bases and J 4 bases, leaving 13 bases between the germline ends. Germline loops: CDR1 MNHEY, CDR2 SVGAGI. This CDR3 reads CASTDGQITGELFF. CDR3 in DNA: TGTGCCAGCACCGACGGACAGATCACCGGGGAGCTGTTTTTT.

This clone has only a few counts. V is TRBV5-1 and J is TRBJ2-6, with D perhaps matching TRBD1 (6 bases). Per the germline V gene, CDR1 is SGHRS and CDR2 is YFSETQ. This CDR3 has 18 residues. The V end was cut by 4 bases, the J end by 1 base, with 18 bases between. The CDR3 DNA reads as TGCGCCAGCAGCAAAGGACAGATCCCCGTGTCTGGGGCCAACGTCCTGACTTTC. Translating gives CASSKGQIPVSGANVLTF.

This chain connects TRBV7-8 to TRBJ2-4, with D possibly matching TRBD1 (5 bases). CDR3 size: 16 residues. Trimming stripped 2 bases from V and 1 base from J, with 12 bases between. In germline, CDR1 is SGHVS, CDR2 FQNEAQ. The CDR3: CASSLTRWGAKNIQYF. CDR3 DNA: TGTGCCAGCAGCTTAACGAGGTGGGGCGCCAAAAACATTCAGTACTTC.

The chain carries TRBV9 and TRBJ2-7; perhaps TRBD1 as D (5 bases). V was clipped by 2 bases and J by 0 bases, with 15 bases between them. This CDR3 has 16 amino acids. Germline CDR1 is SGDLS and CDR2 is YYNGEE. The CDR3 bases are TGTGCCAGCAGCGTGGGGCCTCTCCGTAACTCCTACGAGCAGTACTTC. It yields the protein CASSVGPLRNSYEQYF. The full variable domain, its missing parts supplied by reference TRBV9 and TRBJ2-7, is DSGVTQTPKHLITATGQRVTLRCSPRSGDLSVYWYQQSLDQGLQFLIQYYNGEERAKGNILERFSAQQFPDLHSELNLSSLELGDSALYFCASSVGPLRNSYEQYFGPGTRLTVT.

This chain connects TRBV25-1 to TRBJ2-3; TRBD2 matches 9 bases. J gave up 2 bases and V 1 base, and 7 bases lay outside the gene matches. This CDR3 region has 17 residues. Germline CDR1 MGHDK, CDR2 SYGVNS. The CDR3 reads CASSESRAGGDTDTQYF. The DNA for the CDR3 is TGTGCCAGCAGTGAATCCAGGGCGGGGGGGGACACAGATACGCAGTATTTT.

This clone was recorded only once. The gene calls are TRBV7-2 and TRBJ2-7; 8 nucleotides agree with TRBD2. The CDR3 sequence is 16 residues long. Trimming at V came to 1 base and at J to 3 bases, leaving 8 bases not matched to a gene. Germline V CDR1 and CDR2: SGHTA, FQGNSA. The CDR3 loop reads CASSLGSGGAIYEQYF. CDR3 coding DNA: TGTGCCAGCAGCTTAGGGTCGGGAGGGGCGATCTACGAGCAGTACTTC.

The chain joins TRBV12-5 to TRBJ1-2; D is unclear. This CDR3 contains 15 residues. Trimming took off 3 bases at V and 4 bases at J, with 15 bases between the two ends. Germline V gene lookup returns CDR1 LGHNT and CDR2 FRNRAP. The CDR3 nucleotides are TGTGCTAGTGGTTTCCCAGGAATGCCGATCTATGGCTACACCTTC. Its protein is CASGFPGMPIYGYTF.

This clone was seen a single time. The chain recombines TRBV2 with TRBJ2-1; no definite D call. Germline loops: CDR1 SNHLY, CDR2 FYNNEI. This CDR3 has 12 residues. Between the trimmed V and J ends, which lost 8 bases and 6 bases, there was a span of 11 bases. DNA of the CDR3: TGTGCCAGCGCCCCGGGTAGCAATGAGCAGTTCTTC. This encodes CASAPGSNEQFF. Full variable domain (missing parts from reference TRBV2 and TRBJ2-1): EPEVTQTPSHQVTQMGQEVILRCVPISNHLYFYWYRQILGQKVEFLVSFYNNEISEKSEIFDDQFSVERPDGSNFTLKIRSTKLEDSAMYFCASAPGSNEQFFGPGTRLTVL.